These 9 T cell receptor beta chains were all obtained from the same sample, sequenced in a study of memory CD4+ T cells and cytomegalovirus serostatus. Some clones are missing from TCRdb's copy, which holds only in-frame ones; the method was immunoSEQ multiplex PCR. The table has 60,000 to 70,000 clones, roughly 75% seen once. Single viable CD3+CD4+CD8-CD45RO+ cells were sorted as the memory CD4+ T cells. Sequencing was carried out using memory CD4+ T cells from blood. Every receptor here comes from an adult in good health and CMV-seronegative. Some clones in this sample may be carry-over from other donors' samples.

On this clone: The junction does not match germline at one end; this may be a read error. The gene calls are TRBV7-7 and TRBJ2-2; TRBD1 agrees at 7 bases. The length of the CDR3 is 15 residues. Germline values: CDR1 SSHAT, CDR2 FNYEAQ (reference sequence). CDR3 coding DNA: TGTGCTAGCAGCCCCGACAGGGAGAACACCGGGGAGCTGTTTTTT. Residues: CASSPDRENTGELFF. The whole variable domain, filled in from reference TRBV7-7 and TRBJ2-2, reads GAGVSQSPRYKVTKRGQDVTLRCDPISSHATLYWYQQALGQGPEFLTYFNYEAQPDKSGLPSDRFSAERPEGSISTLTIQRTEQRDSAMYRCASSPDRENTGELFFGEGSRLTVL.

The chain employs TRBV10-3 and TRBJ2-6; 8 bases match TRBD1. This CDR3 contains 17 residues. The germline CDR1 and CDR2 sequences are ENHRY and SYGVKD. Germline trimming cut 4 bases from V and 4 bases from J; bases unmatched to any gene: 9. The CDR3 DNA sequence: TGTGCCATCAGTGGTTACGGACAGGGATCCGGGGCCAACGTCCTGACTTTC. Translation: CAISGYGQGSGANVLTF.

CDR3 residues: CASSEDKSLAGNTIYF. CDR3 nucleotides: TGTGCCAGCAGTGAAGACAAGTCTCTTGCTGGAAACACCATATATTTT. V is TRBV6-1 and J is TRBJ1-3; no firm D call. The V and J ends lost 1 base and 2 bases respectively, with 12 bases between them. CDR1 MNHNS and CDR2 SASEGT come from the germline V gene. This CDR3 is 16 amino acids long.

Regarding this clone: The same CDR3 also results from other DNA sequences found in this sample. The chain links TRBV6-1 to TRBJ2-2, with unresolved D. Germline V gene lookup returns CDR1 MNHNS and CDR2 SASEGT. Trimming took 6 bases from V and 6 from J, leaving 11 bases between them. This CDR3 has 13 residues. The CDR3 is CASSELVAGELFF. CDR3 DNA sequence: TGTGCCAGCAGCGAGTTGGTGGCCGGGGAGCTGTTTTTT.

The chain has TRBV7-9 and TRBJ1-4, with a tentative D call TRBD1 (5 bases). Trimming removed 4 bases from V and 7 bases from J, with 19 bases in between. The germline V gene has CDR1 SEHNR and CDR2 FQNEAQ (reference sequence). CDR3 size: 16 residues. The CDR3 spells CASSWHSYSRVEKLFF. DNA for the CDR3: TGTGCCAGCAGCTGGCATTCATACAGCAGGGTTGAAAAACTGTTTTTT.

J is TRBJ1-4 and V is TRBV28; possibly TRBD1 for D (5 bases). Germline CDR1 MDHEN, CDR2 SYDVKM. V shed 3 bases and J shed 0 bases, with 11 bases lying between them. CDR3 length equals 16 residues. This CDR3 reads CASSFSQGATNEKLFF. In DNA, the CDR3 is TGTGCCAGCAGTTTCTCTCAGGGAGCAACTAATGAAAAACTGTTTTTT.

The CDR3 bases are TGTGCCAGCAGTAATCAAGGGCTGAGGAACACTGAAGCTTTCTTT. Protein product: CASSNQGLRNTEAFF. The chain links TRBV27 to TRBJ1-1; D is undetermined. The length of the CDR3 is 15 residues. CDR1 is MNHEY and CDR2 is SMNVEV in the germline V gene (reference sequence). V lost 5 bases to trimming and J lost 1 base, with 14 bases between them.

The count of this clone is one. This chain links TRBV21-1 with TRBJ2-7; the table calls TRBD2, which could not be checked here. TRBV21-1 is a pseudogene. The CDR3 sequence is 17 residues long. The CDR3 spells CASSNLYLKGASYEQYF. The CDR3 DNA reads as TGTGCCAGCAGCAATTTGTATTTGAAGGGAGCCTCCTACGAGCAGTACTTC.

This clone was detected only a few times. The V and J genes are TRBV29-1 and TRBJ1-4, with 7 bases lining up with TRBD1. V was pared by 4 bases and J by 6 bases, with 8 bases of the junction left unmatched. CDR1 SQVTM and CDR2 ANQGSEA come from the germline V gene. The CDR3 loop spans 14 amino acids. This CDR3 reads CSVGGTVDDEKLFF. CDR3 coding DNA: TGCAGCGTTGGGGGGACAGTTGATGATGAAAAACTGTTTTTT.